One sample yielded the 13 T cell receptor beta chains listed below, sequenced in a study of early T cells in non-severe SARS-CoV-2 infection. MiXCR, run by TCRdb on the 5' RACE reads, gives a single entry per CDR3 protein. The table includes some 55,000 distinct CDR3 sequences, roughly 12% detected once. Material: whole blood. Receptors originate from an adult who was a healthcare worker with PCR-confirmed SARS-CoV-2 infection or an uninfected control (not recorded which).

This clonotype was seen repeatedly, ten times or more. This chain links TRBV5-1 with TRBJ1-1, with 7 bases fitting TRBD1. The length of the CDR3 is 12 residues. With V trimmed by 3 bases and J by 7 bases, 3 bases remained unmatched. The germline V gene encodes CDR1 SGHRS and CDR2 YFSETQ. CDR3 sequence reads: CASSSGQFEAFF. DNA of the CDR3: TGCGCCAGCAGCTCGGGACAGTTTGAAGCTTTCTTT.

Note on this clonotype: A much larger clonotype is one base distant, so this may be a read error. The rearrangement uses TRBV11-2 and TRBJ2-7, with 10 bases aligning to TRBD1. The length of the CDR3 is 15 residues. In germline, CDR1 is SGHAT, CDR2 FQNNGV. The DNA of the CDR3 is TGTGCCAGCAGCTCCCCGGGACAGGGGACCTACAAGCAGTACTTC. Its protein product is CASSSPGQGTYKQYF.

This clonotype was picked up many times. This chain connects TRBV30 to TRBJ1-3; weak D call: TRBD1 (6 bases). Trimming removed 4 bases from V and 4 bases from J, with 17 bases in between. The length of the CDR3 is 15 residues. Germline lookup yields CDR1 GTSNPN and CDR2 SVGIG (reference sequence). The DNA of the CDR3 is TGTGCCTGGACCAAGGGGGTTGTTTGGGGAAACACCATATATTTT. Its translation is CAWTKGVVWGNTIYF.

This clonotype showed up many times. This rearrangement joins TRBV30 to TRBJ1-1; weak D call: TRBD1 (6 bases). From germline, CDR1 is GTSNPN and CDR2 SVGIG (reference sequence). The CDR3 has 14 amino acids. The ends were cut back, 5 bases at V and 2 bases at J, with 15 bases in the middle. CDR3 in amino acids: CAWRRPGANTEAFF. The CDR3 region has the DNA TGTGCCTGGCGCAGACCAGGGGCTAACACTGAAGCTTTCTTT.

This clonotype has more than one count but fewer than ten. The chain employs TRBV6-6 and TRBJ2-7, with D possibly TRBD2 on 5 matching bases. This CDR3 has 13 amino acids. CDR1 MNHNY and CDR2 SVGAGI come from the germline V gene (reference sequence). Deletions cut 5 bases from V and 7 bases from J, with 15 bases between. CDR3: CASSGGGPWEQYF. CDR3 sequence (DNA): TGTGCCAGCAGTGGCGGAGGTCCTTGGGAGCAGTACTTC.

Details on this clonotype: A much larger clone lies a single base off, so this may be a read error. V gene TRBV29-1 combines with J gene TRBJ1-3; D is uncertain. CDR1 and CDR2 (germline): SQVTM, ANQGSEA. The CDR3 extends over 15 amino acids. V lost 4 bases, J lost 2 bases, and 15 bases lay in between. The CDR3 coding sequence is TGCAGCGTTGTACCCACAACAGCGCCTGGAAACACCATATATTTT. Protein sequence: CSVVPTTAPGNTIYF.

This clonotype was recorded at least ten times. The chain uses TRBV18 and TRBJ1-5; 7 nucleotides align to TRBD1. The germline gives CDR1 KGHSH, CDR2 LQKENI. V lost 8 bases, J lost 3 bases, and 10 bases stayed unmatched. The CDR3 length is 15 residues. Written as DNA, the CDR3 is TGTGCCAGCGCCACGACAGGGACCAACAATCAGCCCCAGCATTTT. It codes for CASATTGTNNQPQHF.

The chain employs TRBV11-3 and TRBJ2-3; D is uncertain. The CDR3 covers 17 residues. Germline V CDR1 and CDR2: SGHNT, YENEEA. V lost 0 bases and J lost 7, with 20 bases in between. CDR3 coding DNA: TGTGCCAGCAGCTTAGAGGCAGCCGGGTTTCTGAGGAATACGCAGTATTTT. It yields the protein CASSLEAAGFLRNTQYF.

This clonotype has at least ten counts. The chain combines TRBV27 with TRBJ1-5; no definite D call. The germline V gene has CDR1 MNHEY and CDR2 SMNVEV (reference sequence). Trimming removed 9 bases at V and 2 bases at J, with 20 bases between. This CDR3 region has 16 residues. CDR3 in amino acids: CASMRFEVAGNQPQHF. CDR3 in DNA: TGTGCCAGTATGAGGTTCGAGGTTGCAGGCAATCAGCCCCAGCATTTT.

The table lists this clonotype with many counts. The V gene is TRBV12-3 or TRBV12-4, the J gene TRBJ2-5; D possibly corresponds to TRBD1 (6 bases). The CDR3 is made up of 15 amino acids. The V end lost 6 bases, the J end lost 1 base, and 15 bases lay between the germline ends. CDR3: CASSRGGTGQETQYF. CDR3 in DNA: TGTGCCAGCAGCCGTGGGGGCACAGGCCAAGAGACCCAGTACTTC.

The chain joins TRBV28 to TRBJ1-1, with D uncertain. V was clipped by 2 bases and J by 8 bases, with 12 bases between them. This CDR3 is 13 amino acids long. CDR1 is MDHEN and CDR2 is SYDVKM in the germline V gene. DNA for the CDR3: TGTGCCAGCAGTTTAAGAGTCGGATCCGAAGCTTTCTTT. This encodes CASSLRVGSEAFF.

There are many counts of this clonotype. The chain uses TRBV29-1 and TRBJ1-1; TRBD1 matches 10 bases. J gave up 4 bases and V 4 bases, and 3 bases lay outside the gene matches. The CDR3 sequence is 13 residues long. Germline V gives CDR1 SQVTM, CDR2 ANQGSEA. CDR3 nucleotide sequence: TGCAGCGTTGGACAGGGGGCGTCCACTGAAGCTTTCTTT. It encodes CSVGQGASTEAFF.

This clonotype was seen many times. The CDR3 loop is CASSLNNIQYF. CDR3 nucleotide sequence: TGTGCCAGCAGTTTGAATAACATTCAGTACTTC. The V call is TRBV27, the J call TRBJ2-4; no definite D call. This CDR3 is built from 11 residues. V was shortened by 3 bases and J by 7 bases, with 4 bases between the two germline ends. In germline, CDR1 is MNHEY, CDR2 SMNVEV (reference sequence).